This T cell receptor beta chain was recovered during a study of post-analysis software for immune sequencing data. This clonotype was seen only once. Antigen: not known. The V gene's germline CDR1 is SEHNR and CDR2 FQNEAQ (reference sequence). Trimming took 8 bases from V and 9 from J, leaving 17 bases between them. The CDR3 covers 13 residues. cDNA libraries of TCR beta carried unique molecular identifiers. MiXCR, run by TCRdb on the PCR reads, gives a single entry per CDR3 protein. This sample has about 620,000 distinct CDR3 sequences, with around 44% found just once. General observations from the study: Four or five TRBV segments, including TRBV5-6, TRBV5-1 and TRBV20-1, were more frequent in patients than controls.

The material sequenced was blood. The V and J genes are TRBV7-9 and TRBJ2-4; weak D call: TRBD1 (6 bases). The sequence came from a girl aged 10 to 17 with multiple sclerosis. The CDR3, as DNA: TGTGCCAGCGCCCTCAGGGGCCAGGGCATTCAGTACTTC. This encodes CASALRGQGIQYF.